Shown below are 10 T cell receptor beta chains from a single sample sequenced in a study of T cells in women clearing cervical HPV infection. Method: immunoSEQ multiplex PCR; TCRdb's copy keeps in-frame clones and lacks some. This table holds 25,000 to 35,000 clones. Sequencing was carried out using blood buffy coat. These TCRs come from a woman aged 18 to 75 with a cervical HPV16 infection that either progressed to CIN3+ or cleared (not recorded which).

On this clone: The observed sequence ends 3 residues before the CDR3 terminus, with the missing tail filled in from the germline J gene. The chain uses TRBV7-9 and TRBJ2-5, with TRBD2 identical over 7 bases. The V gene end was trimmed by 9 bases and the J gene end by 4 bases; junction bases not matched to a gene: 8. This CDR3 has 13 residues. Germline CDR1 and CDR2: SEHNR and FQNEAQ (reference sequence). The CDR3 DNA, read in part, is TGTGCCAGTGGGGAGGGGTTGGTAGAGACC. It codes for CASGEGLVET. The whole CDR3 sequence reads CASGEGLVETQYF.

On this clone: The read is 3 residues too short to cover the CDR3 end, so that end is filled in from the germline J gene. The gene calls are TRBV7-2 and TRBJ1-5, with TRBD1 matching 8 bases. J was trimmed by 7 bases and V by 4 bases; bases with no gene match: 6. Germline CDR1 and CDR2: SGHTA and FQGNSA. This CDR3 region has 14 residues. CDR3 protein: CASSSQTGEQPQHF. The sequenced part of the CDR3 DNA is TGTGCCAGCAGCTCCCAGACAGGGGAACAGCCC.

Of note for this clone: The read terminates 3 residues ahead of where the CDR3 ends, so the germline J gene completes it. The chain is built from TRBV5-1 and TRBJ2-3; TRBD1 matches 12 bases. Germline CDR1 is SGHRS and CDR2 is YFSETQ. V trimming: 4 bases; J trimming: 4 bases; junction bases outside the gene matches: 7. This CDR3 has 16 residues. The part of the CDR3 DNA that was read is TGCGCCAGCAGCCCCGGGACAGGGGGCGCGGCAGATACG. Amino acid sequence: CASSPGTGGAADT. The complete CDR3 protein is CASSPGTGGAADTQYF.

The CDR3 is CASSLAEGKETQYF. CDR3 bases read: TGCGCCAGCAGCTTGGCCGAGGGGAAAGAGACC. The genes are TRBV5-1 and TRBJ2-5, with D tentatively TRBD1 or TRBD2 (5 bases each). The CDR3 end lies 3 residues beyond the end of the read and is filled in from the germline J gene. From germline, CDR1 is SGHRS and CDR2 YFSETQ. V was cut by 0 bases and J by 3 bases, with 9 bases left in between. The CDR3 has 14 residues.

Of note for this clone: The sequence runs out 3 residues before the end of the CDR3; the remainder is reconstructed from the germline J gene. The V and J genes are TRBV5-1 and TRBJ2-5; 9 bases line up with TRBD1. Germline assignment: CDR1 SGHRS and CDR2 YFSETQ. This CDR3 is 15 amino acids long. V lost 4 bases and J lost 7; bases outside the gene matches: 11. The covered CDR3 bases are TGCGCCAGCAGCCAGACCGGACAGGACAGGGGGACC. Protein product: CASSQTGQDRGT. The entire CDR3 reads CASSQTGQDRGTQYF.

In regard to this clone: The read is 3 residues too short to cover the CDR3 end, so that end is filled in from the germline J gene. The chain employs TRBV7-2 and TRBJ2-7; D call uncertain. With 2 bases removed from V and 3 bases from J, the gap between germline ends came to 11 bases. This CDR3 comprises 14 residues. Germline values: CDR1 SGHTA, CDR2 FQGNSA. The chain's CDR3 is CASSLPRPYYEQYF. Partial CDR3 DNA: TGTGCCAGCAGCTTACCCAGGCCGTACTACGAG.

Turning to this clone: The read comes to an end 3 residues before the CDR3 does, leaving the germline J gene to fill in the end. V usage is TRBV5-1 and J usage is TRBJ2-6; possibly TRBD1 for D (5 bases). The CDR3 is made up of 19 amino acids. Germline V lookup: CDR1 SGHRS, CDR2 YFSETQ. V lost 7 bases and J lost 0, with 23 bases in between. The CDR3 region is CASSSRVDSLTSGANVLTF. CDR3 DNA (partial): TGCGCCAGCTCCTCCCGAGTTGACAGCTTAACCTCTGGGGCCAACGTC.

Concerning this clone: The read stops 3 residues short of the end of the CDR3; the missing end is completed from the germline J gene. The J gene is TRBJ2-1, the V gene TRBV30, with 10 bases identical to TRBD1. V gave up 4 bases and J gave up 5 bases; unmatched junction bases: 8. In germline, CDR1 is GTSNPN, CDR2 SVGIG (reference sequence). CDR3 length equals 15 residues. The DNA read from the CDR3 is TGTGCCTGGAATGCCGGGACAGGGGCGAACAATGAG. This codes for CAWNAGTGANNE. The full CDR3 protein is CAWNAGTGANNEQFF. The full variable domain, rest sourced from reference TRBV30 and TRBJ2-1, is SQTIHQWPATLVQPVGSPLSLECTVEGTSNPNLYWYRQAAGRGLQLLFYSVGIGQISSEVPQNLSASRPQDRQFILSSKKLLLSDSGFYLCAWNAGTGANNEQFFGPGTRLTVL.

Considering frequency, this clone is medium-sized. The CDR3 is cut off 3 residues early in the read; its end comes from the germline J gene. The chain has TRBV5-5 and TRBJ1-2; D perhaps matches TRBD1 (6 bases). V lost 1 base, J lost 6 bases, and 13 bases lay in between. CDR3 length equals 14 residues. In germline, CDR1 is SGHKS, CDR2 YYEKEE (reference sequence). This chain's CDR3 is CASSLQGLVDGYTF. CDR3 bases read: TGTGCCAGCAGCTTGCAGGGGCTAGTAGATGGC. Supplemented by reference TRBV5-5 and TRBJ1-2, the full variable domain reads DAGVTQSPTHLIKTRGQQVTLRCSPISGHKSVSWYQQVLGQGPQFIFQYYEKEERGRGNFPDRFSARQFPNYSSELNVNALLLGDSALYLCASSLQGLVDGYTFGSGTRLTVV.

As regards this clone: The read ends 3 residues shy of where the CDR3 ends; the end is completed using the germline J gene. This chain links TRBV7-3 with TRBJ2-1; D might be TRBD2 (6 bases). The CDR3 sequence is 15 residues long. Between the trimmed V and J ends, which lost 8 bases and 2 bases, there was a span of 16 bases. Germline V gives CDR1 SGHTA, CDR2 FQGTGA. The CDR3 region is CASAPRAGPYNEQFF. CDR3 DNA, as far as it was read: TGTGCCAGCGCCCCGAGAGCGGGTCCCTACAATGAG. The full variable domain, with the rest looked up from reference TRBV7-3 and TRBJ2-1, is GAGVSQTPSNKVTEKGKYVELRCDPISGHTALYWYRQSLGQGPEFLIYFQGTGAADDSGLPNDRFFAVRPEGSVSTLKIQRTERGDSAVYLCASAPRAGPYNEQFFGPGTRLTVL.